This record looks at one T cell receptor (beta chain) sequence and its context. The data derive from a study of metastatic and nonmetastatic thyroid tumors. Overall study: From malignant and benign thyroid patients, repertoires in blood and in tumor or nodule tissue were compared.

With MiXCR, TCRdb reprocessed the PCR reads. The sample lists under 15,000 clones; about 23% were seen once. There were no patients who had received any treatment before thyroid surgery. Sequencing was performed on blood. The origin of this receptor is a female donor with papillary thyroid cancer or a benign thyroid nodule (not recorded which). Some clones in this sample may be carry-over from other donors' samples.

The CDR3 sequence is CSARDHRGESSPLHF. Here the CDR3 DNA reads TGCAGTGCTAGAGACCACAGGGGAGAGAGTTCACCCCTCCACTTT. This chain joins TRBV20-1 and TRBJ1-6, with 7 bases matching TRBD1. The CDR3 is made up of 15 amino acids. V gave up 0 bases and J gave up 9 bases; unmatched junction bases: 8. The germline V gene has CDR1 DFQATT and CDR2 SNEGSKA (reference sequence).